This TCR beta chain was sequenced for a study of somatic mutations in cytotoxic T cells in rheumatoid arthritis. The overall study: Several of the V beta antibody-stained T-cell populations were flow-sorted at nearly 100% purity; V beta1+ cells were among them and were sequenced for TCRB.

The method was immunoSEQ multiplex PCR; TCRdb's version includes in-frame clones alone and lacks a portion of them. The data hold fewer than 20,000 clones, with almost 85% observed a single time. V gave up 4 bases and J gave up 5 bases, with 11 bases separating them. Germline CDR1 WSHSY, CDR2 SAAADI. The CDR3 is 13 amino acids. This receptor was obtained from a woman aged 50 to 60 with rheumatoid arthritis. The gene calls are TRBV10-2 and TRBJ2-5, with D unresolved. Specimen: CD8+ T cells sorted from blood. Written as DNA, the CDR3 is TGCGCCAGCAGTGCTCCAAAAGGGGAGACCCAGTACTTC. As protein: CASSAPKGETQYF.